The subject of this entry is one T cell receptor beta chain. This sample is drawn from a study of cytomegalovirus exposure and HLA in healthy donors. Trimming removed 6 bases from V and 0 bases from J; junction bases left unmatched: 6. Germline lookup yields CDR1 MNHEY and CDR2 SVGAGI. This CDR3 is built from 15 residues. In the PCR, 60 Vbeta and 13 Jbeta primers were used. TCRdb's table, derived via immunoSEQ multiplex PCR, lists solely in-frame clones and lacks some. The table includes under 55,000 clones, approximately 70% detected once. The sample was PBMCs. The clonotype comes from a man younger than 35 in good health and CMV-seronegative. The chain combines TRBV6-5 with TRBJ2-7, with 9 bases lining up with TRBD1. In DNA, the CDR3 is TGTGCCAGCAGCTTCTACAGGGGGCCCTCCTACGAGCAGTACTTC. This sequence encodes CASSFYRGPSYEQYF.